The rows below give T cell receptor beta chains drawn from one sample of a study of cytomegalovirus exposure and HLA in healthy donors. The data were produced by immunoSEQ multiplex PCR, yet TCRdb's version contains in-frame clones alone and is incomplete. The repertoire includes 100,000 to 150,000 clones, 65% to 85% of them detected once, and 16% sits in the top ten. Sequenced material: PBMCs. The source is a man aged 45 to 65 in good health and CMV-seropositive. The CDR3 runs from the conserved cysteine through the conserved F or W. The D gene is left open where the match is weak. Clone size is given for some rows only: seen once, a few or many times, or a class if the clone is expanded.

d_gene: -; j_gene: TRBJ2-1; v_gene: TRBV7-6; abundance: -; CDR3aa: CASSLAGSSYSEQFF; CDR3nt: TGTGCCAGCAGCTTAGCAGGGAGCTCCTACAGTGAGCAGTTCTTC
d_gene: -; j_gene: TRBJ1-4; v_gene: TRBV5-6; abundance: once; CDR3aa: CASSLSAGAGGGLFF; CDR3nt: TGTGCCAGCAGCTTGTCAGCAGGGGCCGGCGGGGGTTTGTTTTTT
d_gene: TRBD2; j_gene: TRBJ2-7; v_gene: TRBV7-9; abundance: few; CDR3aa: CSSGGEGRKYF; CDR3nt: TGTTCCAGCGGGGGTGAGGGGAGGAAGTACTTC
d_gene: TRBD1; j_gene: TRBJ2-5; v_gene: TRBV19; abundance: -; CDR3aa: CASSKGTGVETQYF; CDR3nt: TGTGCCAGTAGTAAGGGGACAGGGGTAGAGACCCAGTACTTC
d_gene: TRBD1; j_gene: TRBJ1-1; v_gene: TRBV2; abundance: once; CDR3aa: CASRRGQGGTEAFF; CDR3nt: TGTGCCAGCAGGAGGGGACAGGGAGGCACTGAAGCTTTCTTT
d_gene: TRBD1; j_gene: TRBJ1-2; v_gene: TRBV6-1; abundance: -; CDR3aa: CASSEDRGNYGYTF; CDR3nt: TGTGCCAGCAGTGAAGACAGGGGGAACTATGGCTACACCTTC
d_gene: TRBD1; j_gene: TRBJ1-1; v_gene: TRBV5-5; abundance: once; CDR3aa: CASSLDWAGGTEAFF; CDR3nt: TGTGCCAGCAGTCTGGACTGGGCAGGGGGAACTGAAGCTTTCTTT
d_gene: TRBD1; j_gene: TRBJ1-4; v_gene: TRBV2; abundance: few; CDR3aa: CASRPRDRGEKLFF; CDR3nt: TGTGCCAGCAGGCCTCGGGACAGGGGTGAAAAACTGTTTTTT
d_gene: TRBD1; j_gene: TRBJ2-1; v_gene: TRBV13; abundance: few; CDR3aa: CASSSRTGLIYEQFF; CDR3nt: TGTGCCAGCAGCTCGCGGACAGGGTTGATATATGAGCAGTTCTTC
d_gene: TRBD1; j_gene: TRBJ2-7; v_gene: TRBV5-4; abundance: -; CDR3aa: CASSIRTGYSYEQYF; CDR3nt: TGTGCCAGCAGCATCCGGACAGGCTACTCCTACGAGCAGTACTTC
d_gene: -; j_gene: TRBJ2-1; v_gene: TRBV5-1; abundance: once; CDR3aa: CASREGYDRYNEQFF; CDR3nt: TGCGCCAGCAGAGAGGGGTATGACAGGTACAATGAGCAGTTCTTC
d_gene: -; j_gene: TRBJ2-1; v_gene: TRBV5-1; abundance: -; CDR3aa: CASSLDRADYNEQFF; CDR3nt: TGCGCCAGCAGCTTGGACAGGGCGGATTACAATGAGCAGTTCTTC
d_gene: TRBD1; j_gene: TRBJ1-1; v_gene: TRBV2; abundance: -; CDR3aa: CASSGQGWTEAFF; CDR3nt: TGTGCCAGCAGTGGACAGGGATGGACTGAAGCTTTCTTT
d_gene: TRBD1; j_gene: TRBJ1-6; v_gene: TRBV29-1; abundance: few; CDR3aa: CSVSPGGNSPLHF; CDR3nt: TGCAGCGTTAGCCCAGGGGGCAATTCACCCCTCCACTTT
d_gene: TRBD1; j_gene: TRBJ1-1; v_gene: TRBV19; abundance: -; CDR3aa: CASSMVSDRGLNTEAFF; CDR3nt: TGTGCCAGTAGTATGGTGTCGGACAGGGGTCTAAACACTGAAGCTTTCTTT
d_gene: TRBD1; j_gene: TRBJ2-1; v_gene: TRBV7-2; abundance: -; CDR3aa: CASSLGQGANEQFF; CDR3nt: TGTGCCAGCAGCTTGGGACAGGGGGCCAATGAGCAGTTCTTC
d_gene: -; j_gene: TRBJ2-3; v_gene: TRBV14; abundance: -; CDR3aa: CASSQGLLALSTDTQYF; CDR3nt: TGTGCCAGCAGCCAAGGCCTGCTAGCACTAAGCACAGATACGCAGTATTTT
d_gene: TRBD1; j_gene: TRBJ2-3; v_gene: TRBV11-1; abundance: few; CDR3aa: CASSPRGQEYTDTQYF; CDR3nt: TGTGCCAGCAGCCCCAGGGGACAGGAATACACAGATACGCAGTATTTT
d_gene: -; j_gene: TRBJ1-2; v_gene: TRBV5-8; abundance: -; CDR3aa: CASSLFRAGYTF; CDR3nt: TGTGCCAGCAGCTTGTTCAGGGCTGGCTACACCTTC
d_gene: -; j_gene: TRBJ2-3; v_gene: TRBV28; abundance: -; CDR3aa: CASSFGGANTDTQYF; CDR3nt: TGTGCCAGCAGTTTCGGCGGTGCGAACACAGATACGCAGTATTTT
d_gene: TRBD1; j_gene: TRBJ1-5; v_gene: TRBV29-1; abundance: few; CDR3aa: CSVVEGVATTGSQPQHF; CDR3nt: TGCAGCGTCGTGGAGGGGGTGGCTACGACAGGGAGCCAGCCCCAGCATTTT
d_gene: -; j_gene: TRBJ1-3; v_gene: TRBV28; abundance: -; CDR3aa: CASSPRVVSGNTIYF; CDR3nt: TGTGCCAGCAGTCCCCGGGTGGTCTCTGGAAACACCATATATTTT
d_gene: -; j_gene: TRBJ2-5; v_gene: TRBV7-6; abundance: -; CDR3aa: CASSLGTLVQVQETQYF; CDR3nt: TGTGCCAGCAGCTTAGGTACTCTCGTGCAGGTCCAAGAGACCCAGTACTTC
d_gene: TRBD1; j_gene: TRBJ2-7; v_gene: TRBV5-5; abundance: once; CDR3aa: CASSLYSGTGANPYFYEQYF; CDR3nt: TGTGCCAGCAGCCTCTATTCCGGGACAGGGGCTAACCCTTATTTCTACGAGCAGTACTTC
d_gene: -; j_gene: TRBJ2-2; v_gene: TRBV7-2; abundance: -; CDR3aa: CASSLTGYTGELFF; CDR3nt: TGTGCCAGCAGTTTGACAGGTTACACCGGGGAGCTGTTTTTT
d_gene: TRBD2; j_gene: TRBJ2-5; v_gene: TRBV5-1; abundance: -; CDR3aa: CASSLGGSRETQYF; CDR3nt: TGCGCCAGCAGCTTGGGCGGGAGCCGGGAGACCCAGTACTTC
d_gene: -; j_gene: TRBJ1-1; v_gene: TRBV7-8; abundance: -; CDR3aa: CASSFQGLNTEAFF; CDR3nt: TGTGCCAGCAGCTTTCAGGGGTTAAACACTGAAGCTTTCTTT
d_gene: -; j_gene: TRBJ2-1; v_gene: TRBV5-1; abundance: -; CDR3aa: CASSLAGGPSYNEQFF; CDR3nt: TGCGCCAGCAGCTTGGCCGGGGGGCCTTCCTACAATGAGCAGTTCTTC
d_gene: TRBD1; j_gene: TRBJ1-2; v_gene: TRBV5-1; abundance: -; CDR3aa: CASSPKRPLGLTGQIATYGYTF; CDR3nt: TGCGCCAGCAGCCCGAAAAGACCCCTCGGTCTGACAGGGCAAATCGCGACTTATGGCTACACCTTC
d_gene: TRBD1; j_gene: TRBJ2-7; v_gene: TRBV7-9; abundance: -; CDR3aa: CASSFVQGARYEQYF; CDR3nt: TGTGCCAGCAGCTTTGTACAGGGGGCGAGGTACGAGCAGTACTTC
d_gene: TRBD2; j_gene: TRBJ2-3; v_gene: TRBV5-1; abundance: -; CDR3aa: CASSLEDSGRTQYF; CDR3nt: TGCGCCAGCAGCTTGGAGGATAGCGGGAGGACGCAGTATTTT
d_gene: TRBD2; j_gene: TRBJ2-5; v_gene: TRBV7-2; abundance: once; CDR3aa: CASSLEVGGYETQYF; CDR3nt: TGTGCCAGCAGCTTAGAAGTGGGAGGGTATGAGACCCAGTACTTC
d_gene: TRBD2; j_gene: TRBJ2-3; v_gene: TRBV7-9; abundance: -; CDR3aa: CASAPGGSTDTQYF; CDR3nt: TGTGCCAGCGCCCCGGGAGGGAGCACAGATACGCAGTATTTT
d_gene: TRBD1; j_gene: TRBJ1-5; v_gene: TRBV29-1; abundance: few; CDR3aa: CSVSGQGVGQPQHF; CDR3nt: TGCAGCGTGTCGGGACAGGGGGTGGGTCAGCCCCAGCATTTT
d_gene: TRBD1; j_gene: TRBJ2-7; v_gene: TRBV6-1; abundance: -; CDR3aa: CAVNRDSSYEQYF; CDR3nt: TGTGCCGTAAACCGGGACAGCAGCTACGAGCAGTACTTC
d_gene: -; j_gene: TRBJ2-7; v_gene: TRBV11-3; abundance: few; CDR3aa: CASSSGGAGAGEQYF; CDR3nt: TGTGCCAGCAGCTCAGGCGGTGCGGGGGCTGGCGAGCAGTACTTC
d_gene: -; j_gene: TRBJ2-7; v_gene: TRBV4-1; abundance: -; CDR3aa: CASSHTEGVYEQYF; CDR3nt: TGCGCCAGCAGCCACACCGAGGGTGTCTACGAGCAGTACTTC
d_gene: -; j_gene: TRBJ2-1; v_gene: TRBV5-1; abundance: -; CDR3aa: CASTLSGEQFF; CDR3nt: TGCGCCAGCACTTTATCCGGGGAGCAGTTCTTC
d_gene: -; j_gene: TRBJ2-5; v_gene: TRBV5-1; abundance: -; CDR3aa: CASSLFGDWQETQYF; CDR3nt: TGCGCCAGCAGCTTGTTTGGAGACTGGCAAGAGACCCAGTACTTC
d_gene: TRBD1; j_gene: TRBJ2-3; v_gene: TRBV11-2; abundance: -; CDR3aa: CASSRQGFKDTQYF; CDR3nt: TGTGCCAGCAGCAGACAGGGCTTCAAAGATACGCAGTATTTT
d_gene: TRBD1; j_gene: TRBJ2-5; v_gene: TRBV11-3; abundance: -; CDR3aa: CASSSGTVYQETQYF; CDR3nt: TGTGCCAGCAGCTCAGGGACAGTGTACCAAGAGACCCAGTACTTC
d_gene: TRBD2; j_gene: TRBJ2-5; v_gene: TRBV10-3; abundance: -; CDR3aa: CAISEVTSGGRLYQETQYF; CDR3nt: TGTGCCATCAGTGAGGTGACTAGCGGGGGAAGATTGTACCAAGAGACCCAGTACTTC
d_gene: -; j_gene: TRBJ1-2; v_gene: TRBV29-1; abundance: -; CDR3aa: CSVETVQRIGQLSNYGYTF; CDR3nt: TGCAGCGTTGAAACGGTCCAGAGAATTGGACAGCTATCCAACTATGGCTACACCTTC
d_gene: -; j_gene: TRBJ1-3; v_gene: TRBV7-9; abundance: -; CDR3aa: CASSRYGPVGDTGNTIYF; CDR3nt: TGTGCCAGCAGCCGGTATGGACCCGTCGGGGATACTGGAAACACCATATATTTT
d_gene: -; j_gene: TRBJ1-3; v_gene: TRBV19; abundance: -; CDR3aa: CASYGQFSTIYF; CDR3nt: TGTGCCAGTTACGGACAGTTCTCCACCATATATTTT
d_gene: -; j_gene: TRBJ1-1; v_gene: TRBV18; abundance: -; CDR3aa: CASSPLWTANTEAFF; CDR3nt: TGTGCCAGCTCACCACTGTGGACAGCGAACACTGAAGCTTTCTTT
d_gene: TRBD2; j_gene: TRBJ2-1; v_gene: TRBV28; abundance: -; CDR3aa: CASSFGGSNEQFF; CDR3nt: TGTGCCAGCAGTTTCGGCGGGAGCAATGAGCAGTTCTTC
d_gene: TRBD1; j_gene: TRBJ1-4; v_gene: TRBV19; abundance: once; CDR3aa: CASSKGTEATNEKLFF; CDR3nt: TGTGCCAGTAGTAAGGGGACAGAAGCAACTAATGAAAAACTGTTTTTT
d_gene: TRBD2; j_gene: TRBJ2-3; v_gene: TRBV16; abundance: -; CDR3aa: CASSLGLAGVADTQYF; CDR3nt: TGTGCCAGCAGCCTAGGACTAGCGGGAGTGGCAGATACGCAGTATTTT
d_gene: -; j_gene: TRBJ1-4; v_gene: TRBV5-4; abundance: few; CDR3aa: CASSLGQGQGEKLFF; CDR3nt: TGTGCCAGCAGCTTGGGTCAGGGGCAGGGTGAAAAACTGTTTTTT